What follows are 15 T cell receptor beta chains derived from one specimen sequenced in a study of a mutant IDH1 vaccine in newly diagnosed glioma (dated by TCRdb to about 2021). Which antigens these TCRs recognize remains unknown. The time point label on this specimen signifies: week 23, last vaccination. Each vaccine dose, consisting of 300 ug of a 20-mer mutant IDH1 peptide in Montanide, was administered subcutaneously with topical imiquimod. Libraries came from the immunoSEQ multiplex PCR assay. TCRdb stores this immuneACCESS table with in-frame sequences only. Part of the clones is absent; in the studies checked, under half of the shortfall reflects unresolved V genes, and no reason is known for the rest. The sample data list about 55,000 clones, and about 80% of these were observed just once. The ten biggest clones cover 6.2% of the sample. The sample was PBMCs, taken from a glioma patient whose treatment included an IDH1 peptide vaccine. Receptor source: a man aged 35 to 55 with glioma.

J is TRBJ2-7 and V is TRBV4-2, with 8 bases that match TRBD1. Losses at the gene ends were 4 bases for V and 0 bases for J; bases not matched to a gene: 5. The length of the CDR3 is 15 residues. CDR1 and CDR2 (germline): LGHNA, YNFKEQ. The CDR3, as DNA: TGTGCCAGCAGCCCTCGGACAGGGAACTCCTACGAGCAGTACTTC. Residues: CASSPRTGNSYEQYF.

The V call is TRBV5-4, the J call TRBJ2-5; tentatively, D is TRBD1 (6 bases). The length of the CDR3 is 15 residues. Germline V CDR1 and CDR2: SGHNT, YYREEE (reference sequence). V lost 2 bases to trimming and J lost 3 bases, with 14 bases between them. For the CDR3, the DNA is TGTGCCAGCAGCTTTGAACAGGGCATCGAAGAGACCCAGTACTTC. This gives the protein CASSFEQGIEETQYF.

A note on this clone: This CDR3 is also generated by other DNA sequences in the sample. The chain has TRBV6-1 and TRBJ2-1; 12 nucleotides align to TRBD2. Germline V gives CDR1 MNHNS, CDR2 SASEGT. This CDR3 has 15 residues. The J segment lost 3 bases and the V segment lost 7 bases, leaving 4 bases of the junction unmatched. The CDR3 sequence is CASIPTSGGYNEQFF. CDR3 coding DNA: TGTGCCAGCATTCCGACTAGCGGGGGCTACAATGAGCAGTTCTTC.

The chain joins TRBV7-9 to TRBJ2-5; the D gene is possibly TRBD2 (6 bases). The CDR3 spans 16 residues. Germline lookup yields CDR1 SEHNR and CDR2 FQNEAQ (reference sequence). The ends were cut back, 5 bases at V and 5 bases at J, with 21 bases in the middle. DNA for the CDR3: TGTGCCAGCAGCCTAGGAGGGGACTCGCCCCATGAGACCCAGTACTTC. It is translated as CASSLGGDSPHETQYF.

The CDR3 loop reads CASSLDGTSGNTIYF. DNA of the CDR3: TGTGCCAGCAGCTTAGACGGGACCTCTGGAAACACCATATATTTT. The V gene is TRBV7-8, the J gene TRBJ1-3; D perhaps matches TRBD1 (5 bases). The V and J ends lost 1 base and 0 bases respectively, with 7 bases between them. Germline CDR1 SGHVS, CDR2 FQNEAQ. The CDR3 runs to 15 residues.

The CDR3 DNA reads as TGTGCCAGCAGCTTCGGGGGCCTGGAAAAACTGTTTTTT. Translating gives CASSFGGLEKLFF. V and J are TRBV7-9 and TRBJ1-4; a possible D gene is TRBD1 (6 bases). V was cut by 3 bases and J by 8 bases, with 10 bases left in between. Germline V gives CDR1 SEHNR, CDR2 FQNEAQ (reference sequence). The CDR3 runs 13 residues.

The CDR3 bases are TGCGCCAGCAGCTTACAGGGAGTAGGCACAGATACGCAGTATTTT. This encodes CASSLQGVGTDTQYF. The chain has TRBV10-1 and TRBJ2-3; tentatively, D is TRBD1 (6 bases). Trimming pared 6 bases from V and 1 base from J, leaving 14 bases between. CDR3 length: 15 residues. Germline lookup yields CDR1 WNHNN and CDR2 SYGVQD (reference sequence).

The chain recombines TRBV6-5 with TRBJ2-1, with D tentatively TRBD1 or TRBD2 (5 bases each). The CDR3 loop spans 13 amino acids. In germline, CDR1 is MNHEY, CDR2 SVGAGI. V was shortened by 4 bases and J by 8 bases, with 12 bases between the two germline ends. The CDR3 coding sequence is TGTGCCAGCAGTTCCATCCGGGGCCATGAGCAGTTCTTC. Protein product: CASSSIRGHEQFF.

Only a few counts were recorded for this clone. The V gene is TRBV29-1, the J gene TRBJ1-1; TRBD1 agrees at 11 bases. In germline, CDR1 is SQVTM, CDR2 ANQGSEA. Losses at the gene ends were 5 bases for V and 10 bases for J; bases not matched to a gene: 6. CDR3 length equals 12 residues. The CDR3 bases are TGCAGCGTTTCGCCGGGACAGGGGGTAGCTTTCTTT. Translating it yields CSVSPGQGVAFF.

This chain's CDR3 is CASSGTYYGYTF. In DNA, the CDR3 is TGTGCCAGCAGCGGGACTTATTATGGCTACACCTTC. The gene calls are TRBV5-6 and TRBJ1-2; D is possibly TRBD1 (5 bases). There are 12 residues in the CDR3. Trimming removed 4 bases at V and 5 bases at J, with 9 bases between. Germline V CDR1 and CDR2: SGHDT, YYEEEE.

The J gene is TRBJ1-2, the V gene TRBV6-5, with a tentative D call TRBD1 (6 bases). The CDR3 loop spans 12 amino acids. From germline, CDR1 is MNHEY and CDR2 SVGAGI. V lost 6 bases and J lost 8, with 13 bases in between. CDR3 bases: TGTGCCAGCAGATATACAGGGATAGGCTACACCTTC. This translates into CASRYTGIGYTF.

This clone was detected a few times. The J gene is TRBJ2-3, the V gene TRBV10-1; TRBD2 matches 16 bases. The germline gives CDR1 WNHNN, CDR2 SYGVQD (reference sequence). Trimming at V came to 4 bases and at J to 4 bases, leaving 11 bases not matched to a gene. The CDR3 runs 19 residues. CDR3 loop: CASSGRGLAGGRKADTQYF. The CDR3 bases are TGCGCCAGCAGTGGAAGGGGACTAGCGGGGGGGAGGAAAGCAGATACGCAGTATTTT.

This clone occurred a few times. Written as DNA, the CDR3 is TGTGCCAGCAGTCCACGGGACAGCCTCTATGGCTACACCTTC. Its translation is CASSPRDSLYGYTF. The chain carries TRBV6-5 and TRBJ1-2; 7 nucleotides align to TRBD1. V shed 5 bases and J 4 bases; nucleotides not matched to a gene: 7. Germline V lookup: CDR1 MNHEY, CDR2 SVGAGI. The CDR3 loop spans 14 amino acids.

CDR3 in amino acids: CAWSVPGTGYSYEQYF. The CDR3 coding sequence is TGTGCCTGGAGTGTACCCGGGACAGGGTACTCCTACGAGCAGTACTTC. The chain links TRBV30 to TRBJ2-7, with 9 nucleotides matching TRBD1. Trimming cost V 0 bases and J 0 bases; bases outside gene matches: 6. There are 16 residues in the CDR3. The germline gives CDR1 GTSNPN, CDR2 SVGIG (reference sequence).

This rearrangement joins TRBV5-4 to TRBJ2-5, with D tentatively TRBD1 or TRBD2 (6 bases each). Trimming pared 0 bases from V and 7 bases from J, leaving 13 bases between. The CDR3 sequence is 14 residues long. Germline CDR1 reads SGHNT; CDR2 reads YYREEE (reference sequence). The CDR3 spells CASSLAGARGTQYF. For the CDR3, the DNA is TGTGCCAGCAGCTTGGCGGGGGCGAGAGGGACCCAGTACTTC.